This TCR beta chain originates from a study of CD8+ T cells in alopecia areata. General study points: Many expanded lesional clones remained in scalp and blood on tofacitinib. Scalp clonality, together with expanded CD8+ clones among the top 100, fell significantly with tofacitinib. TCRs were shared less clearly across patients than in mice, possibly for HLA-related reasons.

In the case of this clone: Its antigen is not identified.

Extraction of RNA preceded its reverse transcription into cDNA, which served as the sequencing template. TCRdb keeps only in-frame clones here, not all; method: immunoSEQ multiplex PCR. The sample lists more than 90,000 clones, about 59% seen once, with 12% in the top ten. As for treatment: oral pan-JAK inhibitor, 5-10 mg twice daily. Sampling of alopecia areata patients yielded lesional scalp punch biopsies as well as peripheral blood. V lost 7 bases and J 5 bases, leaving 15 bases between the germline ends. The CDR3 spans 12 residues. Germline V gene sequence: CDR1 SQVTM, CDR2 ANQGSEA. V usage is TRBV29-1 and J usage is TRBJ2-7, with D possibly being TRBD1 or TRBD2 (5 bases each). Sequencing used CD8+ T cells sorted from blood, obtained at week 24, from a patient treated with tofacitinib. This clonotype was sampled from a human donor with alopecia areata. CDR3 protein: CSALQGDHEQYF. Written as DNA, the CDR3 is TGCAGCGCCCTGCAAGGGGACCACGAGCAGTACTTC.